This paragraph reports one T cell receptor beta chain. Antigen: not known. V dropped 2 bases and J dropped 8; count of bases not matched to a gene: 7. There are 14 residues in the CDR3. Germline CDR1 and CDR2: SGHDT and YYEEEE. This specimen belongs to a study of shared clonotypes between healthy human individuals. General study findings and limits: Non-shared clonotypes displayed generation probabilities falling below those of clonotypes present in all four donors. Sharing across four donors was highest in naive CD4 (around 5%) and lowest in memory CD8 (around 0.4%).

Profiled with immunoSEQ multiplex PCR; TCRdb holds only in-frame clones, not every one. The sample holds 2,500,000 or so clones, just under 95% seen once. The clonotype originates from a man younger than 30 in good health. Some clones in this sample may be carry-over from other donors' samples. The rearrangement joins TRBV5-6 to TRBJ2-7; 10 positions match TRBD2. The sample comprised naive CD4+ T cells from PBMCs. Subset meaning: CD45RA+ positively selected. The CDR3 loop is CASSFFLAGVQQYF. CDR3 bases: TGTGCCAGCAGCTTCTTTCTAGCGGGAGTCCAGCAGTACTTC.